The 20 T cell receptor beta chains below come from one sample, sequenced in a study of blood T cell repertoires in COVID-19. The assay was immunoSEQ multiplex PCR, and TCRdb's table has in-frame clones only and misses some. Of 250,000 to 300,000 clones listed, around 86% are singletons. What was sequenced was peripheral blood. These receptors were collected from a young man with active or convalescent COVID-19.

This clone turned up a few times. CDR3 sequence (DNA): TGTGCCAGCAGCTTTTTAGCGGGGCGGACCCAGTACTTC. Translation: CASSFLAGRTQYF. This chain joins TRBV7-9 and TRBJ2-5, with TRBD2 identical over 8 bases. The ends lost 3 bases at V and 7 bases at J; junction bases unmatched: 4. The CDR3 loop spans 13 amino acids. The germline CDR1 and CDR2 sequences are SEHNR and FQNEAQ (reference sequence).

The chain has TRBV7-2 and TRBJ2-5, with TRBD2 identical over 7 bases. Per the germline V gene, CDR1 is SGHTA and CDR2 is FQGNSA. V shed 1 base, J shed 2 bases, and the junction held 10 bases outside the gene matches. The CDR3 totals 17 residues. This chain's CDR3 is CASSLGASGLPQETQYF. Written as DNA, the CDR3 is TGTGCCAGCAGCTTAGGGGCTAGCGGCCTACCACAAGAGACCCAGTACTTC.

The chain carries TRBV5-1 and TRBJ1-2, with D uncertain. Per the germline V gene, CDR1 is SGHRS and CDR2 is YFSETQ. Trimming removed 0 bases at V and 6 bases at J, with 12 bases between. The CDR3 contains 14 residues. This chain's CDR3 is CASSLALEGNGYTF. The CDR3 DNA reads TGCGCCAGCAGCTTGGCCCTCGAGGGAAATGGCTACACCTTC.

The CDR3 loop reads CASSVVGQNTEAFF. Written as DNA, the CDR3 is TGTGCCAGCAGCGTAGTAGGACAGAACACTGAAGCTTTCTTT. V and J are TRBV9 and TRBJ1-1; a weak D match, TRBD1 (5 bases). The CDR3 has 14 residues. The V end lost 0 bases, the J end lost 1 base, and 7 bases lay between the germline ends. CDR1 SGDLS and CDR2 YYNGEE come from the germline V gene.

Only a few counts were recorded for this clone. V usage is TRBV2 and J usage is TRBJ2-7; tentatively, D is TRBD1 (6 bases). The germline gives CDR1 SNHLY, CDR2 FYNNEI. V was trimmed by 6 bases and J by 7 bases, leaving 28 bases between them. This CDR3 region has 17 residues. CDR3: CASRVDPPNRASGEQYF. The CDR3 DNA reads TGTGCCAGCAGGGTCGACCCACCTAACAGGGCCTCCGGGGAGCAGTACTTC.

The chain combines TRBV15 with TRBJ2-7; D is ambiguous. This CDR3 region has 13 residues. The germline gives CDR1 LNHNV, CDR2 YYDKDF (reference sequence). Trimming pared 4 bases from V and 0 bases from J, leaving 7 bases between. CDR3 amino acids: CATSTTPSYEQYF. The CDR3 nucleotides read TGTGCCACCAGCACTACTCCCTCCTACGAGCAGTACTTC.

The rearrangement links TRBV11-3 to TRBJ2-5; 10 bases map to TRBD2. This CDR3 spans 16 amino acids. Germline CDR1 and CDR2: SGHNT and YENEEA. J gave up 1 base and V 5 bases, and 7 bases lay outside the gene matches. CDR3 protein: CASSPRVAGGQETQYF. The CDR3 DNA reads TGTGCCAGCAGCCCCAGGGTAGCGGGAGGCCAAGAGACCCAGTACTTC.

In the case of this clone: At the DNA level, this CDR3 is encoded by other sequences in the same sample as well. V usage is TRBV18 and J usage is TRBJ2-5, with unresolved D. V was trimmed by 2 bases and J by 5 bases, leaving 6 bases between them. CDR3 size: 12 residues. Germline V gene lookup returns CDR1 KGHSH and CDR2 LQKENI. DNA of the CDR3: TGTGCCAGCTCACCATCCGGGGAGACCCAGTACTTC. Encoded protein: CASSPSGETQYF. Drawing the rest from reference TRBV18 and TRBJ2-5, the complete variable domain is NAGVMQNPRHLVRRRGQEARLRCSPMKGHSHVYWYRQLPEEGLKFMVYLQKENIIDESGMPKERFSAEFPKEGPSILRIQQVVRGDSAAYFCASSPSGETQYFGPGTRLLVL.

The chain couples TRBV6-6 to TRBJ2-2, with TRBD2 identical over 12 bases. This CDR3 region has 16 residues. Germline trimming cut 6 bases from V and 5 bases from J; bases unmatched to any gene: 7. The V gene's germline CDR1 is MNHNY and CDR2 SVGAGI (reference sequence). In DNA, the CDR3 is TGTGCCAGCAGCCCTAGCGGGGGGGCCGAGACCGGGGAGCTGTTTTTT. Translating it yields CASSPSGGAETGELFF.

The gene calls are TRBV7-2 and TRBJ2-1; no definite D call. V lost 0 bases to trimming and J lost 0 bases, with 6 bases between them. CDR3 length: 15 residues. Germline V gives CDR1 SGHTA, CDR2 FQGNSA. The chain's CDR3 is CASSLADTSYNEQFF. The CDR3 coding sequence is TGTGCCAGCAGCTTAGCCGACACCTCCTACAATGAGCAGTTCTTC. Drawing the rest from reference TRBV7-2 and TRBJ2-1, the complete variable domain is GAGVSQSPSNKVTEKGKDVELRCDPISGHTALYWYRQSLGQGLEFLIYFQGNSAPDKSGLPSDRFSAERTGGSVSTLTIQRTQQEDSAVYLCASSLADTSYNEQFFGPGTRLTVL.

The rearrangement uses TRBV12-3 or TRBV12-4 and TRBJ1-6; D uncertain. Trimming pared 1 base from V and 6 bases from J, leaving 4 bases between. This CDR3 contains 13 residues. The CDR3 protein is CASSLGVNSPLHF. CDR3 in DNA: TGTGCCAGCAGTTTAGGCGTTAATTCACCCCTCCACTTT.

This chain connects TRBV19 to TRBJ1-1; 7 bases are shared with TRBD1. The V gene's germline CDR1 is LNHDA and CDR2 SQIVND (reference sequence). The CDR3 covers 14 residues. V dropped 0 bases and J dropped 8; count of bases not matched to a gene: 6. For the CDR3, the DNA is TGTGCCAGTAGTATAGAGTTTGGGACAGTGGAAGCTTTCTTT. Translation: CASSIEFGTVEAFF.

This clone was found a few times. V gene TRBV4-1 combines with J gene TRBJ2-1; D unresolved. CDR1 is MGHRA, CDR2 YSYEKL, per germline. V was cut by 0 bases and J by 6 bases, with 6 bases left in between. This CDR3 is built from 13 residues. CDR3 residues: CASSQDLLNEQFF. DNA for the CDR3: TGCGCCAGCAGCCAAGACCTTCTCAATGAGCAGTTCTTC.

The chain uses TRBV7-9 and TRBJ2-2, with D hard to call. The CDR3 is made up of 14 amino acids. V dropped 4 bases and J dropped 3 bases, with 9 bases sitting between them. Germline lookup yields CDR1 SEHNR and CDR2 FQNEAQ (reference sequence). CDR3 region: CASSSQEHTGELFF. The DNA for the CDR3 is TGTGCCAGCAGCTCCCAAGAGCACACCGGGGAGCTGTTTTTT. The variable domain in full, completed from reference TRBV7-9 and TRBJ2-2, reads DTGVSQNPRHKITKRGQNVTFRCDPISEHNRLYWYRQTLGQGPEFLTYFQNEAQLEKSRLLSDRFSAERPKGSFSTLEIQRTEQGDSAMYLCASSSQEHTGELFFGEGSRLTVL.

This chain connects TRBV6-1 to TRBJ2-2; 13 bases fit TRBD2. Germline CDR1 is MNHNS and CDR2 is SASEGT. The junction had 9 bases not matched to a gene; V was cut back by 4 bases and J by 4 bases. The CDR3 sequence is 18 residues long. CDR3 coding DNA: TGTGCCAGCAGTGTAAAAAAAAGACTAGCGGGGGGCACCGGGGAGCTGTTTTTT. This sequence encodes CASSVKKRLAGGTGELFF.

V usage is TRBV28 and J usage is TRBJ1-2, with D hard to call. The length of the CDR3 is 12 residues. V gave up 8 bases and J gave up 2 bases, with 9 bases separating them. Germline-derived CDR1 and CDR2 are MDHEN and SYDVKM. CDR3 loop: CASSLQNYGYTF. The CDR3 region has the DNA TGTGCCAGCTCTTTACAGAACTATGGCTACACCTTC.

The chain couples TRBV11-2 to TRBJ2-5, with D perhaps TRBD1 (8 bases). The CDR3 is 16 residues long. Germline CDR1 is SGHAT and CDR2 is FQNNGV. V lost 5 bases and J lost 5, with 21 bases in between. The CDR3 nucleotides are TGTGCCAGCAGCCCGCGACAGGGGAGGGAGTCGGAGACCCAGTACTTC. It specifies CASSPRQGRESETQYF.

The sample holds one count of this clone. The chain joins TRBV27 to TRBJ2-3, with D perhaps TRBD1 (6 bases). This CDR3 region has 12 residues. Germline CDR1 reads MNHEY; CDR2 reads SMNVEV (reference sequence). V was pared by 8 bases and J by 11 bases, with 17 bases between. This chain's CDR3 is CASAQGSDGQYF. The CDR3 nucleotides read TGTGCCAGCGCTCAGGGGTCTGATGGGCAGTATTTT.

This clone was picked up many times. This chain uses TRBV6-1 with TRBJ2-1; TRBD2 agrees at 13 bases. V was pared by 1 base and J by 8 bases, with 2 bases of the junction left unmatched. The CDR3 covers 15 residues. CDR1 is MNHNS, CDR2 SASEGT, per germline. CDR3 nucleotide sequence: TGTGCCAGCAGTGAAGGGACTAGCGGGGGAGATGAGCAGTTCTTC. This encodes CASSEGTSGGDEQFF.

V is TRBV6-5 and J is TRBJ2-6; D not certain. The CDR3 is 15 residues long. V shed 6 bases and J shed 0 bases, with 9 bases lying between them. Germline V gives CDR1 MNHEY, CDR2 SVGAGI. Here the CDR3 reads CASRTVFSGANVLTF. The CDR3 region has the DNA TGTGCCAGCAGAACAGTTTTCTCTGGGGCCAACGTCCTGACTTTC.